The 19 T cell receptor beta chains listed next were all sequenced from one sample in a study of blood T cell repertoires in COVID-19. The data were produced by immunoSEQ multiplex PCR, yet TCRdb's version contains in-frame clones alone and is incomplete. The sample yields about 140,000 clones, over 75% seen once. Sequencing was performed on PBMCs or T cells enriched from blood (not recorded which). Receptors were obtained from a man aged 45-65 years in a cohort exposed to, infected with or recovered from COVID-19 (not recorded which).

For this clone: One junction end does not reproduce the germline sequence, and a read error may be involved. The genes are TRBV20-1 and TRBJ2-5; 7 bases align to TRBD2. The length of the CDR3 is 10 residues. Germline lookup yields CDR1 DFQATT and CDR2 SNEGSKA (reference sequence). This CDR3 is CGLVRGTQYF. In DNA form, the CDR3 reads TGTGGACTAGTCCGAGGTACCCAGTACTTC.

The chain employs TRBV3-1 (or the pseudogene TRBV3-2) and TRBJ2-1; 8 bases match TRBD2. The germline V gene encodes CDR1 LGHDT and CDR2 YNNKEL (reference sequence). With V trimmed by 0 bases and J by 8 bases, 9 bases remained unmatched. The CDR3 covers 16 residues. CDR3 sequence (DNA): TGTGCCAGCAGCCAAGATGTACTAGCGGCATGGGATGAGCAGTTCTTC. Residues: CASSQDVLAAWDEQFF.

The chain is built from TRBV7-9 and TRBJ2-7; TRBD1 agrees at 9 bases. The J segment lost 3 bases and the V segment lost 5 bases, leaving 11 bases of the junction unmatched. The germline V gene encodes CDR1 SEHNR and CDR2 FQNEAQ (reference sequence). The CDR3 totals 16 residues. In DNA, the CDR3 is TGTGCCAGCAGCCCACGGGACAGGGATTTGGACTACGAGCAGTACTTC. Protein: CASSPRDRDLDYEQYF.

The chain couples TRBV9 to TRBJ2-3; no clear D. The CDR3 extends over 12 amino acids. The V end lost 3 bases, the J end lost 2 bases, and 4 bases lay between the germline ends. Looked up from germline, CDR1 is SGDLS and CDR2 is YYNGEE. The CDR3 is CASSGLTDTQYF. CDR3 in DNA: TGTGCCAGCAGCGGACTCACAGATACGCAGTATTTT.

This chain connects TRBV18 to TRBJ1-2; TRBD1 agrees at 7 bases. Looked up from germline, CDR1 is KGHSH and CDR2 is LQKENI. The CDR3 loop spans 15 amino acids. Unmatched junction bases numbered 7, after V lost 2 bases and J lost 4 bases. The CDR3 coding sequence is TGTGCCAGCTCACCAACCGGGACAGCAGTCTATGGCTACACCTTC. This codes for CASSPTGTAVYGYTF.

The J gene is TRBJ1-1, the V gene TRBV25-1; TRBD1 agrees at 7 bases. The CDR3 consists of 11 residues. Germline CDR1 MGHDK, CDR2 SYGVNS. J gave up 11 bases and V 5 bases, and 5 bases lay outside the gene matches. DNA for the CDR3: TGTGCCAGCAGTACGGGACAGTGGGCTTTCTTT. Amino acids: CASSTGQWAFF.

V usage is TRBV6-1 and J usage is TRBJ1-3; perhaps TRBD1 as D (5 bases). CDR1 MNHNS and CDR2 SASEGT come from the germline V gene. The CDR3 covers 17 residues. Between the trimmed V and J ends, which lost 0 bases and 0 bases, there was a span of 12 bases. The DNA of the CDR3 is TGTGCCAGCAGTGAAGCCAGGGTTGGGGCCTCTGGAAACACCATATATTTT. This translates into CASSEARVGASGNTIYF.

The chain recombines TRBV30 with TRBJ2-3; D is unresolved. The V gene lost 1 base and the J gene lost 5 bases, with 4 bases spanning the gap. There are 11 residues in the CDR3. Germline CDR1 is GTSNPN and CDR2 is SVGIG (reference sequence). The CDR3 loop is CAWSAKDTQYF. The CDR3 DNA reads TGTGCCTGGAGTGCAAAAGATACGCAGTATTTT.

The rearrangement links TRBV15 to TRBJ1-1, with D possibly matching TRBD1 (5 bases). Trimming cost V 0 bases and J 10 bases, with 12 bases left between them. The germline gives CDR1 LNHNV, CDR2 YYDKDF (reference sequence). CDR3 length equals 13 residues. CDR3 protein: CATSREETGGAFF. The CDR3 DNA reads as TGTGCCACCAGCAGAGAGGAAACAGGTGGAGCTTTCTTT.

This chain links TRBV29-1 with TRBJ2-7; 8 bases map to TRBD1. CDR1 and CDR2 (germline): SQVTM, ANQGSEA. With V trimmed by 7 bases and J by 0 bases, 8 bases remained unmatched. CDR3 size: 14 residues. The CDR3 bases are TGCAGCGCCCGACAGGGGCAGAACTCCTACGAGCAGTACTTC. Residues: CSARQGQNSYEQYF.

The chain links TRBV4-3 to TRBJ1-6; unclear D gene. The ends were cut back, 0 bases at V and 6 bases at J, with 6 bases in the middle. This CDR3 is 14 amino acids long. Germline loops: CDR1 LGHNA, CDR2 YSLEER. CDR3 in amino acids: CASSQEGSNSPLHF. CDR3 in DNA: TGCGCCAGCAGCCAAGAAGGGAGTAATTCACCCCTCCACTTT.

This CDR3 is CASSFLAGAPNEQFF. As DNA, the CDR3 is TGTGCCAGCAGCTTTCTAGCGGGAGCACCCAATGAGCAGTTCTTC. This chain uses TRBV7-3 with TRBJ2-1; TRBD2 aligns across 10 bases. This CDR3 is built from 15 residues. Germline values: CDR1 SGHTA, CDR2 FQGTGA. V was pared by 3 bases and J by 6 bases, with 5 bases of the junction left unmatched.

This rearrangement joins TRBV6-6 to TRBJ1-2; tentatively, D is TRBD1 (5 bases). This CDR3 is 13 amino acids long. Germline CDR1 is MNHNY and CDR2 is SVGAGI (reference sequence). V was cut by 2 bases and J by 5 bases, with 9 bases left in between. For the CDR3, the DNA is TGTGCCAGCAGTTACGGGGAGGGGTATGGCTACACCTTC. Protein product: CASSYGEGYGYTF.

The chain links TRBV20-1 to TRBJ1-1; D not certain. CDR1 and CDR2 (germline): DFQATT, SNEGSKA (reference sequence). CDR3 size: 11 residues. V shed 3 bases and J shed 5 bases, with 7 bases lying between them. The CDR3 protein is CSARPGTEAFF. In DNA form, the CDR3 reads TGCAGTGCTAGGCCAGGAACTGAAGCTTTCTTT.

This sequence joins TRBV28 and TRBJ1-1; possible D gene TRBD1, 5 bases. Per germline, CDR1 MDHEN and CDR2 SYDVKM. The V gene lost 3 bases and the J gene lost 7 bases, with 12 bases spanning the gap. CDR3 length: 13 amino acids. The CDR3 DNA reads TGTGCCAGCAGTTTGGCGGGGCTGAGTGAAGCTTTCTTT. It specifies CASSLAGLSEAFF.

This clone was seen a single time. V gene TRBV27 combines with J gene TRBJ1-5; TRBD1 matches 10 bases. The CDR3 sequence is 15 residues long. With 5 bases clipped from V and 2 bases from J, the junction kept 3 bases outside the gene matches. The germline gives CDR1 MNHEY, CDR2 SMNVEV (reference sequence). The CDR3 sequence is CASSGGTGGNQPQHF. The DNA for the CDR3 is TGTGCCAGCAGTGGCGGGACAGGGGGCAATCAGCCCCAGCATTTT.

CDR3 sequence (DNA): TGTGCCAGCAGCTTAGAGGGAGGGGTAATCGGCTACACCTTC. It is translated as CASSLEGGVIGYTF. This rearrangement joins TRBV7-8 to TRBJ1-2, with a tentative D call TRBD1 (5 bases). Germline V gives CDR1 SGHVS, CDR2 FQNEAQ. This CDR3 has 14 amino acids. V lost 1 base to trimming and J lost 8 bases, with 14 bases between them.

Written as DNA, the CDR3 is TGTGCCAGTAGTCAGACAGCAAGCTCCTACGAGCAGTACTTC. Encoded protein: CASSQTASSYEQYF. The chain joins TRBV19 to TRBJ2-7; perhaps TRBD1 as D (5 bases). This CDR3 has 14 residues. In germline, CDR1 is LNHDA, CDR2 SQIVND (reference sequence). The V gene lost 5 bases and the J gene lost 0 bases, with 11 bases spanning the gap.

The V and J genes are TRBV10-2 and TRBJ2-7; the match to TRBD2 covers 7 bases. Trimming took 6 bases from V and 2 from J; bases not matched to a gene: 1. The germline V gene has CDR1 WSHSY and CDR2 SAAADI. The CDR3 length is 12 residues. In nucleotides, the CDR3 is TGCGCCAGCAGCGGGGGGACCTACGAGCAGTACTTC. Residues: CASSGGTYEQYF.